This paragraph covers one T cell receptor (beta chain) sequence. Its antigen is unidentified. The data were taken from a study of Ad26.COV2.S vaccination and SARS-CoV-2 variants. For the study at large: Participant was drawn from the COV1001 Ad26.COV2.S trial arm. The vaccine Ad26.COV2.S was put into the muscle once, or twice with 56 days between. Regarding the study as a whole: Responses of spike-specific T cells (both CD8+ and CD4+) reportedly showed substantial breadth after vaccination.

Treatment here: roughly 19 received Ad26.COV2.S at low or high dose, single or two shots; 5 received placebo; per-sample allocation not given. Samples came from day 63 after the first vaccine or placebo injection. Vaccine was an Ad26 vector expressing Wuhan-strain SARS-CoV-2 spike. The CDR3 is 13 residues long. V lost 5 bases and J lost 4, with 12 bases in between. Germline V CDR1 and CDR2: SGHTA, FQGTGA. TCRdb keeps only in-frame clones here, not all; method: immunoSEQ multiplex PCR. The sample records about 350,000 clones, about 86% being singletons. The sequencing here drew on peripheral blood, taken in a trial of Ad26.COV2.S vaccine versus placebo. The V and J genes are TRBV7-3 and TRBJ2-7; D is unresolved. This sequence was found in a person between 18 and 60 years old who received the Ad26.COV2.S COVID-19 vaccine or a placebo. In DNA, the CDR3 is TGTGCCAGCAGCCGGGCCGGCGGATACGAGCAGTACTTC. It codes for CASSRAGGYEQYF.